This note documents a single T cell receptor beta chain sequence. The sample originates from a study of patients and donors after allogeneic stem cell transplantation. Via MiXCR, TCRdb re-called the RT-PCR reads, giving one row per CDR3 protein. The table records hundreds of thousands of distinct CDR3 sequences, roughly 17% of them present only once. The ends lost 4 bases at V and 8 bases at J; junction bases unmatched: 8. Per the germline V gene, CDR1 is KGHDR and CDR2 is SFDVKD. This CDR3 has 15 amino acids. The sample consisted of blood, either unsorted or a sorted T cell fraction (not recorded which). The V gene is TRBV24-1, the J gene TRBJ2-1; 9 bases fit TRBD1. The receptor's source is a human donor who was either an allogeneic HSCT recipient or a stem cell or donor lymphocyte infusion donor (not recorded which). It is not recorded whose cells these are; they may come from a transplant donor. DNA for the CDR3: TGTGCCACCAGTGACCGACGGACAGGGGACCATGAGCAGTTCTTC. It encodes CATSDRRTGDHEQFF.